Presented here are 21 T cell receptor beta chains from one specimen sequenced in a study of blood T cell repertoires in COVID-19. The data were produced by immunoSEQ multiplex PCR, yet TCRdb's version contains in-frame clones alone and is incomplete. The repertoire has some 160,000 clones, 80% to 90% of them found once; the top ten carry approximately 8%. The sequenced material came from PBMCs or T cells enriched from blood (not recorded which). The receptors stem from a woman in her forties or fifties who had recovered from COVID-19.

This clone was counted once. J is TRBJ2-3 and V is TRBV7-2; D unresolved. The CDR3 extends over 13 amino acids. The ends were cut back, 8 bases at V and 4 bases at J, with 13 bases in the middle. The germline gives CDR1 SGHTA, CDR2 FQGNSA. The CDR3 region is CASSIKFPDTQYF. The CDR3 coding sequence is TGTGCCAGCTCTATAAAATTCCCAGATACGCAGTATTTT.

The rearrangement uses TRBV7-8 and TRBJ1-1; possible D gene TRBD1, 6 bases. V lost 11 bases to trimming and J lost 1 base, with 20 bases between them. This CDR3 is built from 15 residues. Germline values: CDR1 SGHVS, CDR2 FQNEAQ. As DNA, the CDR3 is TGTGCCGGATCCTTACAGGGAGGGACGAACACTGAAGCTTTCTTT. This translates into CAGSLQGGTNTEAFF.

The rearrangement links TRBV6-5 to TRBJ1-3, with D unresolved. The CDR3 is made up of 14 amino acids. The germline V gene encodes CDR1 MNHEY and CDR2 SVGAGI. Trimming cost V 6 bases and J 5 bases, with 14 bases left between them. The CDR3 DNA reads TGTGCCAGCAGCCAAGCCCTCCTAAGAAACACCATATATTTT. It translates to CASSQALLRNTIYF.

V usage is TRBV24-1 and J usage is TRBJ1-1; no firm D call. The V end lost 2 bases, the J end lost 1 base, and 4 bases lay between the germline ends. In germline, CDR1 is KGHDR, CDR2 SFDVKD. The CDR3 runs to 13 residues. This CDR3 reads CATSDSGNTEAFF. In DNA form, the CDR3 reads TGTGCCACCAGTGATTCCGGGAACACTGAAGCTTTCTTT.

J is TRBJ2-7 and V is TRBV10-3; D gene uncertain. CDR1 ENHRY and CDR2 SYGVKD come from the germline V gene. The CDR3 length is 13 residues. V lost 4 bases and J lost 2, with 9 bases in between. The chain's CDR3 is CAISASLAYEQYF. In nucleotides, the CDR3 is TGTGCCATCAGTGCGAGTCTAGCCTACGAGCAGTACTTC.

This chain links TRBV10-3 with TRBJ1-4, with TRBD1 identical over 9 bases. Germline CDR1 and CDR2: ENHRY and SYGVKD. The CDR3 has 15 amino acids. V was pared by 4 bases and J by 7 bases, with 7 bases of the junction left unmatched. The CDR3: CAISGEGQGGEKLFF. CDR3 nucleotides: TGTGCCATCAGTGGCGAGGGACAGGGCGGTGAAAAACTGTTTTTT.

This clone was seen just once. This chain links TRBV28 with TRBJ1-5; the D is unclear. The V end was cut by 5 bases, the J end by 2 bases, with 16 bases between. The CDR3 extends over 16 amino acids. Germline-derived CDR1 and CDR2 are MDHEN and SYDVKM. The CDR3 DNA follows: TGTGCCAGCAGTATCCCCCCGGGTTTGCGCAATCAGCCCCAGCATTTT. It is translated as CASSIPPGLRNQPQHF.

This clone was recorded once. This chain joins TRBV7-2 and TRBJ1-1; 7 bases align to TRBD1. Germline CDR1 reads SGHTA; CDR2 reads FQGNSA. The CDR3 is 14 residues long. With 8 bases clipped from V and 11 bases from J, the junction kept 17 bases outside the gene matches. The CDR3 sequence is CASESGTARLKAFF. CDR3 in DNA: TGTGCCAGCGAGTCCGGGACAGCCCGCCTGAAGGCTTTCTTT.

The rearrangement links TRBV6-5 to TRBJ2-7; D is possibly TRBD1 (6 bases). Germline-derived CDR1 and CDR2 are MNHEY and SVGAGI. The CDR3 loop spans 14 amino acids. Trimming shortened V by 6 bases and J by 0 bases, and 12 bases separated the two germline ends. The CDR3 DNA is TGTGCCAGCAGCAAGGGGGATTTCTCCTACGAGCAGTACTTC. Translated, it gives CASSKGDFSYEQYF.

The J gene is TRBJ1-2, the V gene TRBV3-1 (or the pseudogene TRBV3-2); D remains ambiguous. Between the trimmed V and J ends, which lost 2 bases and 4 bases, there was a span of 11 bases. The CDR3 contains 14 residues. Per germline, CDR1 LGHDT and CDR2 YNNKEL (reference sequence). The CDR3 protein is CASSQHRTVYGYTF. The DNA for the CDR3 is TGTGCCAGCAGCCAACACCGCACAGTCTATGGCTACACCTTC.

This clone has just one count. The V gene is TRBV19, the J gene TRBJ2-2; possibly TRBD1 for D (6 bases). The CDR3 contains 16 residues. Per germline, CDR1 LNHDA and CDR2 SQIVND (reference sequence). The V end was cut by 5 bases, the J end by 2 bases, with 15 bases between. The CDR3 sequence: CASSSHRVGNTGELFF. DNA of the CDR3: TGTGCCAGTAGTTCACACAGGGTGGGTAACACCGGGGAGCTGTTTTTT.

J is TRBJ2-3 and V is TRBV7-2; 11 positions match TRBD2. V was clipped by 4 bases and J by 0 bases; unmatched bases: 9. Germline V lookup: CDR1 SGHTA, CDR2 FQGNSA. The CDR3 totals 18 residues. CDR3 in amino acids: CASSYSSGGTRSTDTQYF. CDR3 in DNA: TGTGCCAGCAGCTATTCTAGCGGGGGGACGAGGAGCACAGATACGCAGTATTTT.

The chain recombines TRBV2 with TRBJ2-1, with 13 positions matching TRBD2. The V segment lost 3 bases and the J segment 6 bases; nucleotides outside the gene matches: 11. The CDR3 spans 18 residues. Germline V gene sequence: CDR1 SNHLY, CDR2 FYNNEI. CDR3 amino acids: CASSERTSGRRRPNEQFF. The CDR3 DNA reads TGTGCCAGCAGTGAGAGGACTAGCGGGAGAAGGAGGCCCAATGAGCAGTTCTTC. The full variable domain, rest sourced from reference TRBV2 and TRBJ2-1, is EPEVTQTPSHQVTQMGQEVILRCVPISNHLYFYWYRQILGQKVEFLVSFYNNEISEKSEIFDDQFSVERPDGSNFTLKIRSTKLEDSAMYFCASSERTSGRRRPNEQFFGPGTRLTVL.

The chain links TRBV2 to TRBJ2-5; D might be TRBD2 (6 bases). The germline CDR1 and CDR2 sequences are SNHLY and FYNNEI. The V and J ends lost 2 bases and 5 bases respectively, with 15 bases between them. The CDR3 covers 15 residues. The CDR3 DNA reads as TGTGCCAGCAGTGAATTGGGAGGCCTCTCGGAGACCCAGTACTTC. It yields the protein CASSELGGLSETQYF.

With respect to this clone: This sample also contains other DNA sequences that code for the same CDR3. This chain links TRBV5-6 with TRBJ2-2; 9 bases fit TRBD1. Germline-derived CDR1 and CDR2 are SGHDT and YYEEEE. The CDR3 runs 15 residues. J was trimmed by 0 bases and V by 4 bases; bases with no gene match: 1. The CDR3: CASSRQGANTGELFF. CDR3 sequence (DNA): TGTGCCAGCAGCCGACAGGGGGCGAACACCGGGGAGCTGTTTTTT.

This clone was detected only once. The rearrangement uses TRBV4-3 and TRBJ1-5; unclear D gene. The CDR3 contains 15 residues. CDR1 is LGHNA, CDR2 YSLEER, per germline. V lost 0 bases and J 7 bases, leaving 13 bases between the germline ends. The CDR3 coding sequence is TGCGCCAGCAGCCAAGATCGGTCCAGCGGACAGCCCCAGCATTTT. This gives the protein CASSQDRSSGQPQHF.

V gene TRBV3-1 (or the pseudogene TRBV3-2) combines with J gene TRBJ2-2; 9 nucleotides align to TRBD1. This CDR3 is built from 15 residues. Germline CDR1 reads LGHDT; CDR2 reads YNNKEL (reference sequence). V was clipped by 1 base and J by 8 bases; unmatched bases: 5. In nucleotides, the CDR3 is TGTGCCAGCAGCCAAGTGACAGGGGGACGGGGGGAGCTGTTTTTT. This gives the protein CASSQVTGGRGELFF.

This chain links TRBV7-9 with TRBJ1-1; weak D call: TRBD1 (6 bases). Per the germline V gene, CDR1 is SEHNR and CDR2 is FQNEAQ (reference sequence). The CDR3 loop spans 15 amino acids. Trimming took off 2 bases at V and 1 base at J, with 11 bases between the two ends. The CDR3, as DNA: TGTGCCAGCAGCTTACAGGGGCGCAGGAACACTGAAGCTTTCTTT. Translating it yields CASSLQGRRNTEAFF.

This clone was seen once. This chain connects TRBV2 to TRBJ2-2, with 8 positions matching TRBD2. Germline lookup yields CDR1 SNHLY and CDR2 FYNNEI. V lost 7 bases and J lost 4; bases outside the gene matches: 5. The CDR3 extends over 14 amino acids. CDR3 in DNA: TGTGCCAGCAAGGGACTAGTTGTCACCGGGGAGCTGTTTTTT. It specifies CASKGLVVTGELFF.

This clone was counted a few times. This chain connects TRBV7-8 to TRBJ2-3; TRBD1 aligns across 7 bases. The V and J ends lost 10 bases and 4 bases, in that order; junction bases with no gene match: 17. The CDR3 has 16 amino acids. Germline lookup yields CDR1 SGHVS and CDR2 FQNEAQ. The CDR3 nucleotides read TGTGCCACCAGACTTTTAGGGGGCGTCGGATCAGATACGCAGTATTTT. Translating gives CATRLLGGVGSDTQYF.

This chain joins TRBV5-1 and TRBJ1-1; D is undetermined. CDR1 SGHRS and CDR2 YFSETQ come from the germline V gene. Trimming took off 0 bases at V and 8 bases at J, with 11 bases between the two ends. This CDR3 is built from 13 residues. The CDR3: CASSLASGWEAFF. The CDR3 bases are TGCGCCAGCAGCTTGGCGTCGGGTTGGGAAGCTTTCTTT.